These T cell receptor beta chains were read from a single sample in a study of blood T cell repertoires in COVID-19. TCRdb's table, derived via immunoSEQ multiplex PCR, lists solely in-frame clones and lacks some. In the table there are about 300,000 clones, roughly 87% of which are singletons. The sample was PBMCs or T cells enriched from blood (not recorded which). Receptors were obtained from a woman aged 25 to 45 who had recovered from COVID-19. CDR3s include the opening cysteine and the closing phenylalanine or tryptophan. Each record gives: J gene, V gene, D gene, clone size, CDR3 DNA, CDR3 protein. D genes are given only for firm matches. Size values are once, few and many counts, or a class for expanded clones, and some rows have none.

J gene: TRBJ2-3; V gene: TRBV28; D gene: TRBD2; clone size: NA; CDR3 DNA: TGTGCCAGCAGTCCCCACCGGCTAGCGGGAGATACGCAGTATTTT; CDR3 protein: CASSPHRLAGDTQYF
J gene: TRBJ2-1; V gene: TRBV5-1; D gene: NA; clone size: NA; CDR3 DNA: TGCGCCAGCAGCCAGGAGGTAGTTAGGAACTACAATGAGCAGTTCTTC; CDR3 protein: CASSQEVVRNYNEQFF
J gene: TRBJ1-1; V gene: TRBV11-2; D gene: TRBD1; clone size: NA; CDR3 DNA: TGTGCCAGCAGCAAAAGACAGGGCCAGGGCGACACTGAAGCTTTCTTT; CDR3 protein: CASSKRQGQGDTEAFF
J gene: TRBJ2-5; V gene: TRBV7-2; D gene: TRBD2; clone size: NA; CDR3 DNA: TGTGCCAGCAGCTTTAGCGGGCAAGAGACCCAGTACTTC; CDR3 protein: CASSFSGQETQYF
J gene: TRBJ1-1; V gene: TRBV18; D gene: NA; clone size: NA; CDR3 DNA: TGTGCCAGCTCACCTGTTATAACAGGTATGTCCACTGAAGCTTTCTTT; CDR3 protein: CASSPVITGMSTEAFF
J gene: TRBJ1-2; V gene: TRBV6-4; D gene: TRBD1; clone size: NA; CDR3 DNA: TGTGCCAGCAGTGAGGCAGGGACAGGTGGCTACACCTTC; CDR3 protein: CASSEAGTGGYTF
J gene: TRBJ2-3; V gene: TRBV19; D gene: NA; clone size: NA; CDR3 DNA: TGTGCCAGTAGTATACGGGGAACCTCAGATACGCAGTATTTT; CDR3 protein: CASSIRGTSDTQYF
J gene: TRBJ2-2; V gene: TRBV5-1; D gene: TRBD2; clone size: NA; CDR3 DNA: TGCGCCAGCAGCCCCCCCACGGGGGGGTCAGCCGGGGAGCTGTTTTTT; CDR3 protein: CASSPPTGGSAGELFF
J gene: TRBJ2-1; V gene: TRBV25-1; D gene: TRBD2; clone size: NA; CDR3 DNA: TGTGCCAGCAGTGAGCTTGTACTAGCGGGGGTCAATGAGCAGTTCTTC; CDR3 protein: CASSELVLAGVNEQFF
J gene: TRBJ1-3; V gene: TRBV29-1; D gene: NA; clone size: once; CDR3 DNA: TGCAGCGGGGCGCTGAGCTCTGGAAACACCATATATTTT; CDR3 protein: CSGALSSGNTIYF
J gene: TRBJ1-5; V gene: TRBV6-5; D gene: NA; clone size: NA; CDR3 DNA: TGTGCCAGCAGGGCCGACGAGGTCAGCAATCAGCCCCAGCATTTT; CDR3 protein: CASRADEVSNQPQHF
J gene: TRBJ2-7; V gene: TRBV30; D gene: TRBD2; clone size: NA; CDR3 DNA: TGTGCCTGGAACCGGCAGCGGGGGTATTACGAGCAGTACTTC; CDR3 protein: CAWNRQRGYYEQYF
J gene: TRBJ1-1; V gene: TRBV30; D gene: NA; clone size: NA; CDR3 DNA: TGTGCCTGGACCGTTGCTGGTCTGGCCCTGGTGAACACTGAAGCTTTCTTT; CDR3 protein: CAWTVAGLALVNTEAFF
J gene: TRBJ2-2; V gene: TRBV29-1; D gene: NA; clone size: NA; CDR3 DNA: TGCAGCGTTGGACAGAATAGAAACACCGGGGAGCTGTTTTTT; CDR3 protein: CSVGQNRNTGELFF
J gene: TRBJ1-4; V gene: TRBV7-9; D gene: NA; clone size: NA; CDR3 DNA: TGTGCCAGCAGCACCGAGGGTAGCACTAATGAAAAACTGTTTTTT; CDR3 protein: CASSTEGSTNEKLFF
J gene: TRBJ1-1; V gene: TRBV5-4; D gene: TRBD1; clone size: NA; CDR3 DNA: TGTGCCAGCAGCACTCGGACAGGGAGGAAAACTGAAGCTTTCTTT; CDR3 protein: CASSTRTGRKTEAFF
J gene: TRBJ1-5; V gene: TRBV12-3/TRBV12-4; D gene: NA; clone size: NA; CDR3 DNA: TGTGCCAGCAGCTTTCGGGGGTCTCAGCCCCAGCATTTT; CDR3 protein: CASSFRGSQPQHF
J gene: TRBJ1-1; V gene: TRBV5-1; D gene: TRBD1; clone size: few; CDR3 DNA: TGCGCCAGCAGCCCCGGGACAGGGGGCGGGTACACTGAAGCTTTCTTT; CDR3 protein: CASSPGTGGGYTEAFF
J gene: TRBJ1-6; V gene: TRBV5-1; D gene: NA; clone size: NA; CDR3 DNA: TGCGCCAGCAGCTTGCCCTCGGCAGGGTGGGATTCACCCCTCCACTTT; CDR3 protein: CASSLPSAGWDSPLHF
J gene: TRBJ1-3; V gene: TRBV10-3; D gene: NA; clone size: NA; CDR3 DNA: TGTGCCATCAGTGACAGCTCTGGAAACACCATATATTTT; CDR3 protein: CAISDSSGNTIYF
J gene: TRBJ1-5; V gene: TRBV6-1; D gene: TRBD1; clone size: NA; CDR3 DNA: TGTGCCAGCAGTGAAGAGGTGAAGACAGGGGTTCAGCCCCAGCATTTT; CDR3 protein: CASSEEVKTGVQPQHF